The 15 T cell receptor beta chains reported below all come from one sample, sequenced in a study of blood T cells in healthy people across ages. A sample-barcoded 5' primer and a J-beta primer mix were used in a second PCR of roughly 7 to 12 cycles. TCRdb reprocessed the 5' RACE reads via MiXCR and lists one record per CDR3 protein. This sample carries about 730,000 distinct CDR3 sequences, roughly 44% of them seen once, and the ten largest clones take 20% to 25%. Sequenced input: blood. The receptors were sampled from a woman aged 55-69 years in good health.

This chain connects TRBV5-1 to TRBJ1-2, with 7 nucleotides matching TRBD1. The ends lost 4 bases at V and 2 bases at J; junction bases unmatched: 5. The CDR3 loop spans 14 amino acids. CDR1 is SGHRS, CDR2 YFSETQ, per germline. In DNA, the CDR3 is TGCGCCAGCAGCATGGACAGGATCAACTATGGCTACACCTTC. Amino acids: CASSMDRINYGYTF.

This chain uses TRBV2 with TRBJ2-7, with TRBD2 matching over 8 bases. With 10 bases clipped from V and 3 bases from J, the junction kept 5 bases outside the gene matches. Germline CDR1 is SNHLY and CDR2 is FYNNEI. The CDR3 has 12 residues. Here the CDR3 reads CAMTGTSYEQYF. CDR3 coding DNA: TGTGCCATGACCGGGACTAGCTACGAGCAGTACTTC.

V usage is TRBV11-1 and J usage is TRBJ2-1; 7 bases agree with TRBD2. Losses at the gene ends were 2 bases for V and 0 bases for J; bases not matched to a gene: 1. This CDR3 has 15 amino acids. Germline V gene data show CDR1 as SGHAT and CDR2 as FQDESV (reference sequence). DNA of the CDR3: TGTGCCAGCAGCTTATGGACTAGCTCCTACAATGAGCAGTTCTTC. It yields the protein CASSLWTSSYNEQFF.

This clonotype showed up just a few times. CDR3 loop: CASSWGQDYGYTF. CDR3 nucleotides: TGCGCCAGCAGCTGGGGACAGGACTATGGCTACACCTTC. V is TRBV5-1 and J is TRBJ1-2, with 8 bases fitting TRBD1. This CDR3 comprises 13 residues. J lost 3 bases, V lost 3 bases, and 1 base had no gene match. In germline, CDR1 is SGHRS, CDR2 YFSETQ. Variable domain in full (rest from reference TRBV5-1 and TRBJ1-2): KAGVTQTPRYLIKTRGQQVTLSCSPISGHRSVSWYQQTPGQGLQFLFEYFSETQRNKGNFPGRFSGRQFSNSRSEMNVSTLELGDSALYLCASSWGQDYGYTFGSGTRLTVV.

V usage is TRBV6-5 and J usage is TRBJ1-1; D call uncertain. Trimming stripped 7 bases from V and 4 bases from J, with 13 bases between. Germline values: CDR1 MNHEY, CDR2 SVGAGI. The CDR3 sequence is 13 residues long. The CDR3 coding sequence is TGTGCCAGCATTGGGTTTCCAGTCACTGAAGCTTTCTTT. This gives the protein CASIGFPVTEAFF.

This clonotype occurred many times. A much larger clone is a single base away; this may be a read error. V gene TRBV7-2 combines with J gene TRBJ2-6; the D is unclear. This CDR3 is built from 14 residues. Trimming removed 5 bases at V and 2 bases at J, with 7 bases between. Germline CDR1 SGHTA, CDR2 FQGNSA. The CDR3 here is CASSVGTGANVLTF. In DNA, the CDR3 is TGTGCCAGCAGCGTAGGGACTGGGGCCAACGTCCTGACTTTC.

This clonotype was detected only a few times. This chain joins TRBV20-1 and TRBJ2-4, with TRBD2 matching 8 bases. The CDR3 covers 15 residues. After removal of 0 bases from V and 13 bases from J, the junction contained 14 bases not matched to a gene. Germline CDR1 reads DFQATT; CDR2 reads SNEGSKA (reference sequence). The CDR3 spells CSARDIRTSMNEQYF. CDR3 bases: TGCAGTGCTAGAGATATCAGGACTAGCATGAATGAGCAGTACTTC.

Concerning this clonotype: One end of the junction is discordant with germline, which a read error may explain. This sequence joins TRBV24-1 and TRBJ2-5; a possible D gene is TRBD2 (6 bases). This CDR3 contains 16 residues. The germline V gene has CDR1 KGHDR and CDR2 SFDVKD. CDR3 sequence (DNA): TGTGCCACCAGTGATTTCGGGGGACTGCTACAAGAGACCCTGTACTTC. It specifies CATSDFGGLLQETLYF.

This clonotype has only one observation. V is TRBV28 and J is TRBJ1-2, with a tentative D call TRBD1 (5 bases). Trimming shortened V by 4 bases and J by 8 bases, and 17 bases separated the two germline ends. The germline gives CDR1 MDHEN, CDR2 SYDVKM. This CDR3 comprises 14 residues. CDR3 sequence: CASSSAGPKTGYTF. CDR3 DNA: TGTGCCAGCAGTTCCGCGGGACCTAAAACGGGCTACACCTTC.

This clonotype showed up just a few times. For the CDR3, the DNA is TGTGCCAGCAGTCCCCCAACTAGACCAACCTACAATGAGCAGTTCTTC. The encoded protein is CASSPPTRPTYNEQFF. This chain connects TRBV6-5 to TRBJ2-1; weak D call: TRBD2 (5 bases). Germline values: CDR1 MNHEY, CDR2 SVGAGI. CDR3 size: 16 residues. V dropped 5 bases and J dropped 2 bases, with 16 bases sitting between them.

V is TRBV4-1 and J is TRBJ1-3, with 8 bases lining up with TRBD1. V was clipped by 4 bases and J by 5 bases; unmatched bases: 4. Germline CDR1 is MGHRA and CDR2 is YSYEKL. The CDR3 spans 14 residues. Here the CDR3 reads CASSPDRARNTIYF. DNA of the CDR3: TGCGCCAGCAGCCCGGACAGGGCAAGAAACACCATATATTTT.

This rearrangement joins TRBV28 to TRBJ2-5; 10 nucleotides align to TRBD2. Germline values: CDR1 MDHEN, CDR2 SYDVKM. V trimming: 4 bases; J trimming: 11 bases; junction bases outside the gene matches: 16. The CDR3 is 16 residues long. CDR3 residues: CASSSLAGEEYNEQYF. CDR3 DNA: TGTGCCAGCAGTTCCCTAGCGGGAGAAGAGTACAATGAGCAGTACTTC.

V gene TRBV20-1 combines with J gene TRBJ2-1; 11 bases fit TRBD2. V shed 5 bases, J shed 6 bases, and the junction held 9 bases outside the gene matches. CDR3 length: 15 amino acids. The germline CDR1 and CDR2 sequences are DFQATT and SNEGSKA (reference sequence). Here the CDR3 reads CSAFAASGRLNEQFF. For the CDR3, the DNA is TGCAGTGCTTTCGCTGCTAGCGGGAGGCTCAATGAGCAGTTCTTC.

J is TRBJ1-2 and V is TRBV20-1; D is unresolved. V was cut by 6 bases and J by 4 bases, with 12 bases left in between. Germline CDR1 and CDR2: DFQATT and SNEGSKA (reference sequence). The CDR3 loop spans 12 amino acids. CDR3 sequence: CSASPEVYGYTF. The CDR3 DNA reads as TGCAGTGCCAGCCCCGAGGTCTATGGCTACACCTTC.

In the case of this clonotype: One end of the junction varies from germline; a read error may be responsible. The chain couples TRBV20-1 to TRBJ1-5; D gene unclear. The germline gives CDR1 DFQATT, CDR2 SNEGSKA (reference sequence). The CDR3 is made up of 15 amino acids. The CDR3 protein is CSARDRSSYNQPQHF. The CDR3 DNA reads TGTAGTGCTAGAGATAGGAGCAGTTACAATCAGCCCCAGCATTTT.